The source of this TCR beta chain is a study of identifying expanded T cells in peripheral blood. Study observations and caveats: Across healthy donors, higher total template counts meant significantly greater approximately two-week count variance. Technical replicates showed about 1.1 changed clones; approximately 2 weeks roughly 16; four weeks 19.

Sequencing used immunoSEQ multiplex PCR; TCRdb keeps in-frame clones, though not all of them. The sample yields roughly 75,000 clones, roughly nine tenths seen once. During the collection period, no donor immune events like infections were recorded. With respect to this clone: Its cognate antigen is unknown.

The CDR3 length is 14 residues. The ends were cut back, 6 bases at V and 5 bases at J, with 13 bases in the middle. Germline V gene lookup returns CDR1 MDHEN and CDR2 SYDVKM. What was sequenced was blood. J is TRBJ1-4 and V is TRBV28, with a weak D call TRBD1 (5 bases). This receptor was obtained from a person between 18 and 75 years old in good health. The CDR3 DNA reads as TGTGCCAGCAGGGAAGTAAGGGGAAATGAAAAACTGTTTTTT. Encoded protein: CASREVRGNEKLFF.